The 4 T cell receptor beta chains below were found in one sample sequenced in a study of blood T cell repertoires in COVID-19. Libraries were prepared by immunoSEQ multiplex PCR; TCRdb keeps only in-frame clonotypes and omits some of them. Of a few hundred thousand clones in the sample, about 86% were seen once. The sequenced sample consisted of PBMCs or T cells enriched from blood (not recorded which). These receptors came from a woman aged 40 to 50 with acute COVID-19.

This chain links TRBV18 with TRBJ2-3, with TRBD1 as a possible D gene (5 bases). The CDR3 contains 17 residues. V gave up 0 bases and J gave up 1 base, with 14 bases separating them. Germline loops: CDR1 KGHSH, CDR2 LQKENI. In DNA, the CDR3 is TGTGCCAGCTCACCACCGGGGCCCAGGGCCGGCACAGATACGCAGTATTTT. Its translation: CASSPPGPRAGTDTQYF.

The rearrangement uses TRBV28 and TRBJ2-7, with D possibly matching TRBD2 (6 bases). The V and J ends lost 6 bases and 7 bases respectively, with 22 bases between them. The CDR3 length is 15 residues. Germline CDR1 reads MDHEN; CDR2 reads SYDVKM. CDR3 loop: CASSPAERAYREQYF. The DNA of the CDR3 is TGTGCCAGCAGCCCCGCCGAGCGGGCTTATCGGGAGCAGTACTTC.

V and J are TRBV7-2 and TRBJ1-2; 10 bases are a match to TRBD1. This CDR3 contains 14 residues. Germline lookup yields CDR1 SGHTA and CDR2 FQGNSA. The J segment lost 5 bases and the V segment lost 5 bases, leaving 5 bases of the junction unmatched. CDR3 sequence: CASSRGQGRYGYTF. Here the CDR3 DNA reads TGTGCCAGCAGCCGGGGACAGGGGCGATATGGCTACACCTTC.

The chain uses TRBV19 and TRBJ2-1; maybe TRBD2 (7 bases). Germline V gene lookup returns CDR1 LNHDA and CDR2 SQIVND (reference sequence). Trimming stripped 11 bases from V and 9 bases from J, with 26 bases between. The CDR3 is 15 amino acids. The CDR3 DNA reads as TGTGCCTCACATCTGGGGAGGGGGGGGCCCAGTGAGCAGTTCTTC. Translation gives CASHLGRGGPSEQFF.